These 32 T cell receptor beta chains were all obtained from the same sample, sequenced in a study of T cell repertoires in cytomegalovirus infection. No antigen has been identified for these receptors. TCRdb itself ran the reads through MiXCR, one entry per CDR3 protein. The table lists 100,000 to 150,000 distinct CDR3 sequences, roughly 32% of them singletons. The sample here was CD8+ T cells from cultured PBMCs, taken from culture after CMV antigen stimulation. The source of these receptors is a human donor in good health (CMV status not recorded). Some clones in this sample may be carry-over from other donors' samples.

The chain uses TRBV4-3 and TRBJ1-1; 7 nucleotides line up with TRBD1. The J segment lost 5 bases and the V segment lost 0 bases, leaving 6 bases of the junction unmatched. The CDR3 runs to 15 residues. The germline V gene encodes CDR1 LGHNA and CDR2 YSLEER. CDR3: CASSQDSTGVTEAFF. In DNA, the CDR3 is TGCGCCAGCAGCCAAGATTCTACAGGGGTTACTGAAGCTTTCTTT.

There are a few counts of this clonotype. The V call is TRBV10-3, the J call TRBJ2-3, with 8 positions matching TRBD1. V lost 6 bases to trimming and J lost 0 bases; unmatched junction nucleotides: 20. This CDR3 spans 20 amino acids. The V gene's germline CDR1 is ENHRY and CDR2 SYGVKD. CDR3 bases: TGTGCCATCAGCCAGGTGGCCACCGGGACAGGTTCCACAAGCACAGATACGCAGTATTTT. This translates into CAISQVATGTGSTSTDTQYF.

This CDR3 is CASRIGQGPGELFF. The CDR3 DNA reads TGTGCCAGCAGGATTGGACAGGGACCCGGGGAGCTGTTTTTT. The chain is built from TRBV25-1 and TRBJ2-2, with TRBD1 matching over 8 bases. V shed 6 bases and J 6 bases; nucleotides not matched to a gene: 6. CDR1 is MGHDK, CDR2 SYGVNS, per germline. The CDR3 runs to 14 residues.

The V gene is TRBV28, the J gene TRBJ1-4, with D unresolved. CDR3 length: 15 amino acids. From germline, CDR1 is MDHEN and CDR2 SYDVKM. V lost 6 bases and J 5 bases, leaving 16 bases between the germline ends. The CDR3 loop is CASSANQGFNEKLFF. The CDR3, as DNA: TGTGCCAGCAGCGCCAACCAAGGCTTCAATGAAAAACTGTTTTTT.

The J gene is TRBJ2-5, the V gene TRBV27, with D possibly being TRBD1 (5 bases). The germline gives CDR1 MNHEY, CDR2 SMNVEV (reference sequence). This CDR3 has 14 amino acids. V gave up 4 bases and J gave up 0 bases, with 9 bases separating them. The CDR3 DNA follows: TGTGCCAGCAGTTCAACAGGTTACCAAGAGACCCAGTACTTC. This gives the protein CASSSTGYQETQYF.

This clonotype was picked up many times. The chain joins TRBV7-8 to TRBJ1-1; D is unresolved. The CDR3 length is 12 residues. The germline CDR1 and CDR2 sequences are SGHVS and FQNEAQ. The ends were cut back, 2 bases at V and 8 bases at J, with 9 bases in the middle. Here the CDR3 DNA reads TGTGCCAGCAGCTTACTGGACTTGGAAGCTTTCTTT. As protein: CASSLLDLEAFF.

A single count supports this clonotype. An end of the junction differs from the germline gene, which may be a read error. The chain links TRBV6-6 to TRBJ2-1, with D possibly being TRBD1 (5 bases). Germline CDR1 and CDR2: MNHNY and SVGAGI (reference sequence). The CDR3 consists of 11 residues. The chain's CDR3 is CASSYGAERLF. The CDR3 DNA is TGTGCCAGCAGTTACGGGGCCGAGCGACTCTTC.

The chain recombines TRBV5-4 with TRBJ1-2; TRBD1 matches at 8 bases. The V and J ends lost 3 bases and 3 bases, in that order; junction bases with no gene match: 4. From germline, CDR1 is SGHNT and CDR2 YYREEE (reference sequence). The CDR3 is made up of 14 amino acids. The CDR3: CASSSGGSDYGYTF. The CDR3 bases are TGTGCCAGCAGCTCAGGGGGCTCTGACTATGGCTACACCTTC.

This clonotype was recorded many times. The DNA for the CDR3 is TGTGCCAGCAGCACCAGAGAGACAGATACGCAGTATTTT. This sequence encodes CASSTRETDTQYF. The genes are TRBV11-3 and TRBJ2-3; no definite D call. The CDR3 totals 13 residues. The V end was cut by 5 bases, the J end by 3 bases, with 9 bases between. In germline, CDR1 is SGHNT, CDR2 YENEEA.

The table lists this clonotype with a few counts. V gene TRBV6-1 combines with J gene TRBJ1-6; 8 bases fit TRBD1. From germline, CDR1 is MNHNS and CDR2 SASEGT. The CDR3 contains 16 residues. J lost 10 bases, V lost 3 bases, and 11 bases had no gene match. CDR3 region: CASSDRGPPNDSPLHF. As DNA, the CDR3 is TGTGCCAGCAGTGACAGGGGGCCACCCAACGACTCACCCCTCCACTTT.

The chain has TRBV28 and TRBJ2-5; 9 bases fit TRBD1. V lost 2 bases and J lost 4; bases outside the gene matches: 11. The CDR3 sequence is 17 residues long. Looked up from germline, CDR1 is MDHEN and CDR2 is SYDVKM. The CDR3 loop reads CASSLMFPTGGIETQYF. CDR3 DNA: TGTGCCAGCAGTTTAATGTTCCCGACAGGGGGAATAGAGACCCAGTACTTC.

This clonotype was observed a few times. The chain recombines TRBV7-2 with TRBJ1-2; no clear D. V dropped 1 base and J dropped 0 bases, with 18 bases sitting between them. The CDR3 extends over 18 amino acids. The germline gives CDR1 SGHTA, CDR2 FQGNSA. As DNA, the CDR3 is TGTGCCAGCAGCTTAGGATTAGGGTTCGAGGTCGCTAACTATGGCTACACCTTC. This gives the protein CASSLGLGFEVANYGYTF.

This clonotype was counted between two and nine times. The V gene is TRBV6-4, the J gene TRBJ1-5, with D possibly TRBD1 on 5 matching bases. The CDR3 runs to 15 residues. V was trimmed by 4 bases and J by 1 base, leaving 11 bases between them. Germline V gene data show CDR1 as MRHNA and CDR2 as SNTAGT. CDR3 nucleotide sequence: TGTGCCAGCAGTGCGGAAGGGACGAGCAATCAGCCCCAGCATTTT. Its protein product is CASSAEGTSNQPQHF.

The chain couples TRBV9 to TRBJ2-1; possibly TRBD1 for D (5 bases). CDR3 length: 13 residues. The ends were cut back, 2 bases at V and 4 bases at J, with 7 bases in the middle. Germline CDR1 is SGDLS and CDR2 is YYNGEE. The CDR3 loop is CASSVDSYNEQFF. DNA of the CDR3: TGTGCCAGCAGCGTTGACAGTTACAATGAGCAGTTCTTC.

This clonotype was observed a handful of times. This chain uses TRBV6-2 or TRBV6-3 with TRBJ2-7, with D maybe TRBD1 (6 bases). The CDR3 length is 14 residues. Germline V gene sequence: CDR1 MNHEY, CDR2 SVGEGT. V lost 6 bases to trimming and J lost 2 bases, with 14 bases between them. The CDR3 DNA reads TGTGCCAGCAGCCTCCGCAGGGGTACCTACGAGCAGTACTTC. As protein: CASSLRRGTYEQYF.

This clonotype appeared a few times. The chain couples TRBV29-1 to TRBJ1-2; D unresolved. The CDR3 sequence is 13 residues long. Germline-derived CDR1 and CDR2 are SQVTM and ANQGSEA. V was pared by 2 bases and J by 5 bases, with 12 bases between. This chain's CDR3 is CSVEQLSPYGYTF. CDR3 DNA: TGCAGCGTTGAACAGCTCTCACCGTATGGCTACACCTTC. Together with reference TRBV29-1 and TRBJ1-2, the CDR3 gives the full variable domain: SAVISQKPSRDICQRGTSLTIQCQVDSQVTMMFWYRQQPGQSLTLIATANQGSEATYESGFVIDKFPISRPNLTFSTLTVSNMSPEDSSIYLCSVEQLSPYGYTFGSGTRLTVV.

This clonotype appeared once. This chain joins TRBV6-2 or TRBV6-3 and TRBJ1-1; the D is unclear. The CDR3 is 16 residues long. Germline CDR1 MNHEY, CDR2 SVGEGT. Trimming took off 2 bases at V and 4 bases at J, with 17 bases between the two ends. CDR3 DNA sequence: TGTGCCAGCAGTTACGGGTCAACGGGGTTTGGCACTGAAGCTTTCTTT. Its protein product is CASSYGSTGFGTEAFF.

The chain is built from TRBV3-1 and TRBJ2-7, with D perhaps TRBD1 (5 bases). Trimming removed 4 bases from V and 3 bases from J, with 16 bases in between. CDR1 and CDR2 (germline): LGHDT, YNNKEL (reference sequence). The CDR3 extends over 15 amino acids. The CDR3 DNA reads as TGTGCCAGCAGCCCGGATGGGCAGGGCCTCTACGAGCAGTACTTC. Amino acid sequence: CASSPDGQGLYEQYF.

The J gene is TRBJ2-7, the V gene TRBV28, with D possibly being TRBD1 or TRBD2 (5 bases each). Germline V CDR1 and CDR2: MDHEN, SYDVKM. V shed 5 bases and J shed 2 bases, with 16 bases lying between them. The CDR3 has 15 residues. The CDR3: CASSPEGQVAYEQYF. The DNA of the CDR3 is TGTGCCAGCAGTCCCGAGGGGCAGGTGGCCTACGAGCAGTACTTC.

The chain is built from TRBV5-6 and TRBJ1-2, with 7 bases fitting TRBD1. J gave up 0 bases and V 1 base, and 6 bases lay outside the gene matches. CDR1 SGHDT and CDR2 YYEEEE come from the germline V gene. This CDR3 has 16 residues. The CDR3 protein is CASSLRRQGANYGYTF. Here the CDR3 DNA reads TGTGCCAGCAGCTTGAGGAGACAGGGAGCTAACTATGGCTACACCTTC. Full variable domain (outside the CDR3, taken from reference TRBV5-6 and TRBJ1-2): DAGVTQSPTHLIKTRGQQVTLRCSPKSGHDTVSWYQQALGQGPQFIFQYYEEEERQRGNFPDRFSGHQFPNYSSELNVNALLLGDSALYLCASSLRRQGANYGYTFGSGTRLTVV.

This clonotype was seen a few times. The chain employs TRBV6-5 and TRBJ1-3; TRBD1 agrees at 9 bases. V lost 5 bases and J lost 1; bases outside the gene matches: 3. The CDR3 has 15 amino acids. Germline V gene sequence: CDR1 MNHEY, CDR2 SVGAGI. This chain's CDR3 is CASSPDRGSGNTIYF. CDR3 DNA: TGTGCCAGCAGTCCGGACAGGGGTTCTGGAAACACCATATATTTT.

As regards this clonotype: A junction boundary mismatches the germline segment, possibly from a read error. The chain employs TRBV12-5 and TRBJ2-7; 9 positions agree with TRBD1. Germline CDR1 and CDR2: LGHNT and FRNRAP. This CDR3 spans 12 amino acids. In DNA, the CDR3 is TGTGCTAGTGGTTTGGCCCGGGACAGGGTCGACTTC. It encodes CASGLARDRVDF.

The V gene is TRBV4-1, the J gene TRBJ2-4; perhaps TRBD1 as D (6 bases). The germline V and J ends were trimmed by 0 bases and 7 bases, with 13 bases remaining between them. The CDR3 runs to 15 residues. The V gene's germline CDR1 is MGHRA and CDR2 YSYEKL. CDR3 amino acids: CASSQEGLQGNIQYF. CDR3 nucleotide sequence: TGCGCCAGCAGCCAAGAAGGTTTACAGGGTAACATTCAGTACTTC.

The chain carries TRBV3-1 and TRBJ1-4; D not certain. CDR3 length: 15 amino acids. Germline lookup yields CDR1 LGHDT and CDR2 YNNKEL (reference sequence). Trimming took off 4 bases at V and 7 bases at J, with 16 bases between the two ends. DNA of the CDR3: TGTGCCAGCAGCCTTCTACCTGGACCCTTTGAAAAACTGTTTTTT. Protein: CASSLLPGPFEKLFF.

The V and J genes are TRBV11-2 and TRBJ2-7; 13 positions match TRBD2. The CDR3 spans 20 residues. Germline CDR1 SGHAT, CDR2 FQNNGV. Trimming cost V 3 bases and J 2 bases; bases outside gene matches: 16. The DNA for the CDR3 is TGTGCCAGCAGCTTCCCCTTTACTAGCGGGGGGGCCCTAACCACCTACGAGCAGTACTTC. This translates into CASSFPFTSGGALTTYEQYF. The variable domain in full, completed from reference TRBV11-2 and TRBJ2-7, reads EAGVAQSPRYKIIEKRQSVAFWCNPISGHATLYWYQQILGQGPKLLIQFQNNGVVDDSQLPKDRFSAERLKGVDSTLKIQPAKLEDSAVYLCASSFPFTSGGALTTYEQYFGPGTRLTVT.

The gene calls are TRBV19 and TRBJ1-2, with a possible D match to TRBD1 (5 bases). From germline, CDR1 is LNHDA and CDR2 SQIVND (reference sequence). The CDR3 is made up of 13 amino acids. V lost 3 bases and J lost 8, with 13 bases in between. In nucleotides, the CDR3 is TGTGCCAGTAGTATGGGACCCCTGGGAGGCTACACCTTC. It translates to CASSMGPLGGYTF.

The CDR3 protein is CSARDLKGTTDTQYF. The CDR3 DNA follows: TGCAGTGCTAGAGATCTTAAGGGAACCACAGATACGCAGTATTTT. The chain links TRBV20-1 to TRBJ2-3, with unresolved D. Germline V gene data show CDR1 as DFQATT and CDR2 as SNEGSKA (reference sequence). Trimming took off 0 bases at V and 2 bases at J, with 12 bases between the two ends. The CDR3 extends over 15 amino acids.

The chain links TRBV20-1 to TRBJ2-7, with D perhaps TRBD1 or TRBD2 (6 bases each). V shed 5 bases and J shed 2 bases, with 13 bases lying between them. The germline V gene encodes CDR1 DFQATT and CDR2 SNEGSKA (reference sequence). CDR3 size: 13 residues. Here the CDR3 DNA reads TGCAGTGCTCAGTGGGGGGACACCTACGAGCAGTACTTC. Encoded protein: CSAQWGDTYEQYF.

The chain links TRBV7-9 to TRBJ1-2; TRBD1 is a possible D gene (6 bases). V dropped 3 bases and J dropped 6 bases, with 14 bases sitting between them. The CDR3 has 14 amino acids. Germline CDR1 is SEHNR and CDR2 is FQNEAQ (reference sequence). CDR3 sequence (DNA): TGTGCCAGCAGCTTCGGAGGGGCAGGGGATGGCTACACCTTC. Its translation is CASSFGGAGDGYTF.

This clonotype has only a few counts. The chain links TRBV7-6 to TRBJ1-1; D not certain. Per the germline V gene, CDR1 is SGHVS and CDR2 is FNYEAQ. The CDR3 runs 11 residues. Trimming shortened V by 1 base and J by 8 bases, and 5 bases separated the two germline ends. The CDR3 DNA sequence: TGTGCCAGCAGCTTAGGATACGAAGCTTTCTTT. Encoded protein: CASSLGYEAFF. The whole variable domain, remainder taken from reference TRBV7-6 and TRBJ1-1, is GAGVSQSPRYKVTKRGQDVALRCDPISGHVSLYWYRQALGQGPEFLTYFNYEAQQDKSGLPNDRFSAERPEGSISTLTIQRTEQRDSAMYRCASSLGYEAFFGQGTRLTVV.

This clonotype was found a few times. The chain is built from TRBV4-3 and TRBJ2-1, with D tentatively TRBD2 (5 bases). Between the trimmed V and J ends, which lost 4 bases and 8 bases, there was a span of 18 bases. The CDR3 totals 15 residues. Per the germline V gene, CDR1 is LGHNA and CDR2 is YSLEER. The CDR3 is CASSRERKEDDEQFF. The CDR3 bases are TGCGCCAGCAGCCGAGAGCGGAAGGAGGACGATGAGCAGTTCTTC.

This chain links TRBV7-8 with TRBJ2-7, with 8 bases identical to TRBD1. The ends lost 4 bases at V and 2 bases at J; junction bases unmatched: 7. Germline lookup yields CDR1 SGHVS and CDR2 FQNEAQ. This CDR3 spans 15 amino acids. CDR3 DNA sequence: TGTGCCAGCAGCTCCAGGACAGGGATTACCTACGAGCAGTACTTC. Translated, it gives CASSSRTGITYEQYF.